The rows below give T cell receptor beta chains drawn from one sample of a study of cytomegalovirus exposure and HLA in healthy donors. Data came from immunoSEQ multiplex PCR; TCRdb stores just in-frame clones and leaves some out. The repertoire holds about 200,000 clones, with around 88% as singletons. Material for sequencing was PBMCs. These receptors were obtained from a woman aged 25 to 39 in good health and CMV-seronegative. Both conserved end residues are part of each CDR3. Fields, in order: clone size, D gene, J gene, V gene, CDR3 DNA, CDR3 protein. D genes are given only for firm matches. Size values are once, few and many counts, or a class for expanded clones, and some rows have none.

abundance: .; d_gene: .; j_gene: TRBJ1-1; v_gene: TRBV28; CDR3nt: TGTGCCAGCAGTTTATTCTACGAGGGGAACACTGAAGCTTTCTTT; CDR3aa: CASSLFYEGNTEAFF
abundance: .; d_gene: TRBD2; j_gene: TRBJ2-7; v_gene: TRBV28; CDR3nt: TGTGCCAGCAGTTTAAAGTCGGTAACTAGCGGAGGGCAGTACTTC; CDR3aa: CASSLKSVTSGGQYF
abundance: .; d_gene: .; j_gene: TRBJ2-1; v_gene: TRBV7-7; CDR3nt: TGTACTAGCAGCGACTCCCGTCAGACTGAGCAGTTCTTC; CDR3aa: CTSSDSRQTEQFF
abundance: few; d_gene: .; j_gene: TRBJ2-3; v_gene: TRBV28; CDR3nt: TGTGCCAGCAGCCTTGGCAACACAGATACGCAGTATTTT; CDR3aa: CASSLGNTDTQYF
abundance: .; d_gene: TRBD1; j_gene: TRBJ2-5; v_gene: TRBV6-5; CDR3nt: TGTGCCAGCAAAAACAGGGGGCGGGAGACCCAGTACTTC; CDR3aa: CASKNRGRETQYF
abundance: .; d_gene: .; j_gene: TRBJ2-1; v_gene: TRBV27; CDR3nt: TGTGCCAGCAGTTTATCGGTCCCCCGGGGTGAGCAGTTCTTC; CDR3aa: CASSLSVPRGEQFF
abundance: .; d_gene: .; j_gene: TRBJ2-7; v_gene: TRBV11-2; CDR3nt: TGTGCCAGCAGCTTAGCAGGGGGACAGCGGGTCTACGAGCAGTACTTC; CDR3aa: CASSLAGGQRVYEQYF
abundance: .; d_gene: .; j_gene: TRBJ2-4; v_gene: TRBV29-1; CDR3nt: TGCAGCGGGAGGGACCAAGGGTACATTCAGTACTTC; CDR3aa: CSGRDQGYIQYF
abundance: .; d_gene: .; j_gene: TRBJ2-5; v_gene: TRBV7-2; CDR3nt: TGTGCCAGCAGCTTAGCAGGCACCGTGGGGGGGACCCAGTACTTC; CDR3aa: CASSLAGTVGGTQYF
abundance: .; d_gene: .; j_gene: TRBJ2-3; v_gene: TRBV5-1; CDR3nt: TGCGCCAGCAGATTGACGACGCAGCGAGCAGATACGCAGTATTTT; CDR3aa: CASRLTTQRADTQYF
abundance: .; d_gene: .; j_gene: TRBJ2-5; v_gene: TRBV5-1; CDR3nt: TGCGCCAGCAGCTTGAAACAGGGCCCAGAGACCCAGTACTTC; CDR3aa: CASSLKQGPETQYF
abundance: .; d_gene: TRBD2; j_gene: TRBJ2-7; v_gene: TRBV5-1; CDR3nt: TGCGCCAGCAGCTCGGGAGCGGGGCCCGACTACGAGCAGTACTTC; CDR3aa: CASSSGAGPDYEQYF
abundance: .; d_gene: TRBD2; j_gene: TRBJ2-2; v_gene: TRBV7-9; CDR3nt: TGTGCCAGCAGCTTAGGGATAGCGGGGAACACCGGGGAGCTGTTTTTT; CDR3aa: CASSLGIAGNTGELFF
abundance: once; d_gene: TRBD1; j_gene: TRBJ2-1; v_gene: TRBV5-1; CDR3nt: TGCGCCAGCGCCGCACCGGGACAGGGAACCAATGAGCAGTTCTTC; CDR3aa: CASAAPGQGTNEQFF
abundance: few; d_gene: .; j_gene: TRBJ2-7; v_gene: TRBV2; CDR3nt: TGTGCCAGCAGTGATAACCAGCGGCAGTACTTC; CDR3aa: CASSDNQRQYF
abundance: .; d_gene: TRBD1; j_gene: TRBJ2-7; v_gene: TRBV6-1; CDR3nt: TGTGCCAGCAGGAGGACAGGAGAGCCATACGAGCAGTACTTC; CDR3aa: CASRRTGEPYEQYF
abundance: .; d_gene: .; j_gene: TRBJ1-2; v_gene: TRBV28; CDR3nt: TGTGCCAGCAGTTTAGCGGCAGATGGCTACACCTTC; CDR3aa: CASSLAADGYTF
abundance: .; d_gene: TRBD1; j_gene: TRBJ2-7; v_gene: TRBV5-1; CDR3nt: TGCGCCAGCCAGATTGGATTGGGACAGGGGTACGAGCAGTACTTC; CDR3aa: CASQIGLGQGYEQYF
abundance: few; d_gene: TRBD1; j_gene: TRBJ2-3; v_gene: TRBV5-1; CDR3nt: TGCGCCAGCAGCCTGCTTCCCGACAGGGGAACAGATACGCAGTATTTT; CDR3aa: CASSLLPDRGTDTQYF
abundance: .; d_gene: TRBD1; j_gene: TRBJ2-2; v_gene: TRBV11-2; CDR3nt: TGTGCCAGCAGCTCCCCAGGCAGGGGGCTTACCGGGGAGCTGTTTTTT; CDR3aa: CASSSPGRGLTGELFF
abundance: .; d_gene: .; j_gene: TRBJ1-1; v_gene: TRBV5-1; CDR3nt: TGCGCCAGCAGCATGGACACTCTAGCTGAAGCTTTCTTT; CDR3aa: CASSMDTLAEAFF
abundance: .; d_gene: TRBD1; j_gene: TRBJ2-7; v_gene: TRBV6-6; CDR3nt: TGTGCCAGCAGTGCTCACGACAGGGACCCCCGCTACGAGCAGTACTTC; CDR3aa: CASSAHDRDPRYEQYF
abundance: .; d_gene: TRBD1; j_gene: TRBJ2-1; v_gene: TRBV30; CDR3nt: TGTGCCTGTCTACAGGGGGCATACAATGAGCAGTTCTTC; CDR3aa: CACLQGAYNEQFF
abundance: .; d_gene: TRBD2; j_gene: TRBJ2-1; v_gene: TRBV11-1; CDR3nt: TGTGCCAGCAGGGCGACTAGCGGCTCCTACAATGAGCAGTTCTTC; CDR3aa: CASRATSGSYNEQFF
abundance: .; d_gene: TRBD1; j_gene: TRBJ2-5; v_gene: TRBV5-1; CDR3nt: TGCGCCAGCAGCTCACCGACAGGGATTAGATGGCAAGAGACCCAGTACTTC; CDR3aa: CASSSPTGIRWQETQYF
abundance: .; d_gene: .; j_gene: TRBJ1-2; v_gene: TRBV7-9; CDR3nt: TGTGCCAGCAGCTTAGGTCACAGTGGGAACTATGGCTACACCTTC; CDR3aa: CASSLGHSGNYGYTF
abundance: .; d_gene: TRBD1; j_gene: TRBJ1-4; v_gene: TRBV5-1; CDR3nt: TGCGCCAGCAGCCAAACCGGGACAGGGGGCGAAAAACTGTTTTTT; CDR3aa: CASSQTGTGGEKLFF
abundance: once; d_gene: .; j_gene: TRBJ2-1; v_gene: TRBV6-5; CDR3nt: TGTGCCAGCCAGGACAACTACAATGAGCAGTTCTTC; CDR3aa: CASQDNYNEQFF
abundance: .; d_gene: TRBD2; j_gene: TRBJ2-1; v_gene: TRBV9; CDR3nt: TGTGCCAGCAGCGACCGACTAGCGAATGAGCAGTTCTTC; CDR3aa: CASSDRLANEQFF
abundance: .; d_gene: TRBD1; j_gene: TRBJ1-1; v_gene: TRBV2; CDR3nt: TGTGCCAGCACCGGGACAGGGGAAACTGAAGCTTTCTTT; CDR3aa: CASTGTGETEAFF
abundance: .; d_gene: .; j_gene: TRBJ2-2; v_gene: TRBV7-3; CDR3nt: TGTGCCAGCGGCGACAGCTACACCGGGGAGCTGTTTTTT; CDR3aa: CASGDSYTGELFF
abundance: .; d_gene: .; j_gene: TRBJ2-2; v_gene: TRBV6-1; CDR3nt: TGTGCCAGCACCGCCCAGGGGCCGGACACCGGGGAGCTGTTTTTT; CDR3aa: CASTAQGPDTGELFF
abundance: few; d_gene: .; j_gene: TRBJ2-3; v_gene: TRBV7-3; CDR3nt: TGTGCCAGCAGCCCAGGCCCGAGCACAGATACGCAGTATTTT; CDR3aa: CASSPGPSTDTQYF
abundance: once; d_gene: .; j_gene: TRBJ2-5; v_gene: TRBV30; CDR3nt: TGTGCCTGGAGCATCGGCCCCGGGATGGACTTC; CDR3aa: CAWSIGPGMDF
abundance: .; d_gene: TRBD1; j_gene: TRBJ1-1; v_gene: TRBV9; CDR3nt: TGTGCCAGCAGCGTAGACCCCACAGGGGGTGGCACTGAAGCTTTCTTT; CDR3aa: CASSVDPTGGGTEAFF
abundance: .; d_gene: TRBD1; j_gene: TRBJ2-2; v_gene: TRBV2; CDR3nt: TGTGCCAGCAGCCTGGACAGGGGAGGGGAGCTGTTTTTT; CDR3aa: CASSLDRGGELFF
abundance: few; d_gene: .; j_gene: TRBJ2-7; v_gene: TRBV5-1; CDR3nt: TGCGCCAGCAGCTACGCGTCAGGGCTATCTTCCTACGAGCAGTACTTC; CDR3aa: CASSYASGLSSYEQYF
abundance: once; d_gene: .; j_gene: TRBJ1-1; v_gene: TRBV6-6; CDR3nt: TGTGCCAGCAGTTTGGGCACCGAGAACACTGAAGCTTTCTTT; CDR3aa: CASSLGTENTEAFF
abundance: .; d_gene: .; j_gene: TRBJ2-1; v_gene: TRBV7-2; CDR3nt: TGTGCCAGCAGCTTAGATCCTCATTTGAGCTCCTACAATGAGCAGTTCTTC; CDR3aa: CASSLDPHLSSYNEQFF
abundance: .; d_gene: .; j_gene: TRBJ2-1; v_gene: TRBV4-1; CDR3nt: TGCGCCAGCAGCCAAGACTTAGGGGATGAGCAGTTCTTC; CDR3aa: CASSQDLGDEQFF
abundance: .; d_gene: TRBD2; j_gene: TRBJ2-1; v_gene: TRBV19; CDR3nt: TGTGCCAGTAGTATTTCGCTAGCGGGGAGGTTGAATGAGCAGTTCTTC; CDR3aa: CASSISLAGRLNEQFF
abundance: .; d_gene: .; j_gene: TRBJ2-7; v_gene: TRBV5-1; CDR3nt: TGCGCCAGCAGCTTGGTGGGGGCTGAGCAGTACTTC; CDR3aa: CASSLVGAEQYF
abundance: .; d_gene: .; j_gene: TRBJ2-7; v_gene: TRBV7-3; CDR3nt: TGTGCCAGCAGTCAAGGGGGGGGCCAAATGGGCGAGCAGTACTTC; CDR3aa: CASSQGGGQMGEQYF
abundance: .; d_gene: .; j_gene: TRBJ2-2; v_gene: TRBV2; CDR3nt: TGTGCCAGCAGTGAACAGGGGCTCACCGGGGAGCTGTTTTTT; CDR3aa: CASSEQGLTGELFF
abundance: .; d_gene: TRBD1; j_gene: TRBJ1-1; v_gene: TRBV2; CDR3nt: TGTGCCAGCAGCGAAGCCCCACTGACAGGGGGCTACGCTGAAGCTTTCTTT; CDR3aa: CASSEAPLTGGYAEAFF
abundance: once; d_gene: TRBD2; j_gene: TRBJ2-3; v_gene: TRBV30; CDR3nt: TGTGCCTGGAGTGTTGGCACGGCGGGGGGGCCAGATACGCAGTATTTT; CDR3aa: CAWSVGTAGGPDTQYF
abundance: .; d_gene: TRBD2; j_gene: TRBJ2-1; v_gene: TRBV15; CDR3nt: TGTGCCACCAGCAGGGGACTAGCCGAGGAGGTAGATGAGCAGTTCTTC; CDR3aa: CATSRGLAEEVDEQFF